This T cell receptor (beta chain) stems from a study of T cell repertoires in ileal Crohn's disease. Assay used: immunoSEQ multiplex PCR; TCRdb lists only in-frame clones, some missing. Here the sample spans around 8,600 clones, just over 75% being singletons. CDR3 length: 13 amino acids. Germline V gene data show CDR1 as SGHDN and CDR2 as FVKESK. V dropped 7 bases and J dropped 2 bases, with 11 bases sitting between them. The sample was ileal tissue. This sequence joins TRBV14 and TRBJ1-1; TRBD1 might be the D (6 bases). The receptor's source is an adult with Crohn's disease. CDR3 DNA sequence: TGTGCCAGCACCCGGACAGTTAACACTGAAGCTTTCTTT. It codes for CASTRTVNTEAFF.